A single sample gave rise to the 18 T cell receptor beta chains below, sequenced in a study of CD8 T cells in ankylosing spondylitis. Points from the study as a whole: Blood from ankylosing spondylitis patients appeared to carry a characteristic roughly eight-variant TCR beta motif.

Their specific antigens are unknown. One entry per CDR3 protein results from TCRdb running MiXCR on the 5' RACE reads. The sample consists of 220,000 or so distinct CDR3 sequences, approximately 16% of them appearing once. The sample was blood, either unsorted or a sorted T cell fraction (not recorded which). These TCRs come from a male donor with ankylosing spondylitis.

The DNA of the CDR3 is TGTGCCAGCAGCTTTACAGGGGGAGAAGAGACCCAGTACTTC. It yields the protein CASSFTGGEETQYF. The chain uses TRBV9 and TRBJ2-5; 8 bases align to TRBD1. The CDR3 runs 14 residues. Germline loops: CDR1 SGDLS, CDR2 YYNGEE. Trimming took 4 bases from V and 3 from J; bases not matched to a gene: 5.

The gene calls are TRBV2 and TRBJ2-2; 12 bases agree with TRBD2. Trimming took 5 bases from V and 1 from J; bases not matched to a gene: 2. The CDR3 covers 16 residues. Looked up from germline, CDR1 is SNHLY and CDR2 is FYNNEI. This CDR3 reads CASSMTSGGNTGELFF. CDR3 coding DNA: TGTGCCAGCAGTATGACTAGCGGGGGGAACACCGGGGAGCTGTTTTTT.

The rearrangement links TRBV19 to TRBJ2-1; 10 nucleotides align to TRBD2. This CDR3 has 17 residues. The V and J ends lost 0 bases and 7 bases, in that order; junction bases with no gene match: 9. The V gene's germline CDR1 is LNHDA and CDR2 SQIVND (reference sequence). The CDR3, as DNA: TGTGCCAGTAGTATAGATTCTCTAGCGGGAGAGGAAAATGAGCAGTTCTTC. Protein product: CASSIDSLAGEENEQFF.

This CDR3 reads CASSLNPGTHTEAFF. For the CDR3, the DNA is TGTGCCAGCAGCTTAAACCCAGGGACCCACACTGAAGCTTTCTTT. This rearrangement joins TRBV7-3 to TRBJ1-1, with D possibly being TRBD1 (5 bases). The V and J ends lost 1 base and 3 bases respectively, with 12 bases between them. Germline V gene lookup returns CDR1 SGHTA and CDR2 FQGTGA. This CDR3 region has 15 residues.

This clonotype was seen more than once but under ten times. J is TRBJ2-1 and V is TRBV30; TRBD1 might be the D (6 bases). V lost 3 bases, J lost 5 bases, and 17 bases lay in between. The CDR3 covers 15 residues. Germline CDR1 GTSNPN, CDR2 SVGIG (reference sequence). CDR3 residues: CAWSPRGQVNNEQFF. CDR3 DNA sequence: TGTGCCTGGAGCCCCAGGGGCCAGGTCAACAATGAGCAGTTCTTC.

This chain connects TRBV12-3 or TRBV12-4 to TRBJ2-1, with 10 positions matching TRBD2. Trimming took 6 bases from V and 4 from J; bases not matched to a gene: 6. This CDR3 is built from 15 residues. Written as DNA, the CDR3 is TGTGCCAGCAGCCCTACTAGCGGGAATTACAATGAGCAGTTCTTC. Translated, it gives CASSPTSGNYNEQFF.

The rearrangement uses TRBV5-1 and TRBJ1-2; no reliable D call. V dropped 5 bases and J dropped 4 bases, with 15 bases sitting between them. Looked up from germline, CDR1 is SGHRS and CDR2 is YFSETQ. The CDR3 sequence is 14 residues long. CDR3 residues: CASSPRDVGYGYTF. In DNA, the CDR3 is TGCGCCAGCAGTCCAAGGGATGTTGGCTATGGCTACACCTTC.

In this sample, this clonotype turned up a few times. This rearrangement joins TRBV24-1 to TRBJ1-3, with TRBD1 as a possible D gene (6 bases). Trimming removed 7 bases from V and 4 bases from J, with 13 bases in between. CDR1 is KGHDR and CDR2 is SFDVKD in the germline V gene. This CDR3 is built from 14 residues. This CDR3 reads CATRKGGFGNTIYF. DNA for the CDR3: TGTGCCACCAGAAAAGGGGGTTTCGGAAACACCATATATTTT.

The rearrangement links TRBV11-2 to TRBJ2-5, with TRBD2 matching over 13 bases. The CDR3 loop spans 15 amino acids. In germline, CDR1 is SGHAT, CDR2 FQNNGV. V shed 5 bases, J shed 3 bases, and the junction held 3 bases outside the gene matches. Here the CDR3 reads CASSVGLAGEETQYF. CDR3 in DNA: TGTGCCAGCAGCGTAGGACTAGCGGGGGAAGAGACCCAGTACTTC.

The chain uses TRBV20-1 and TRBJ2-7; 11 nucleotides line up with TRBD2. Trimming at V came to 6 bases and at J to 3 bases, leaving 4 bases not matched to a gene. This CDR3 spans 13 amino acids. Germline V CDR1 and CDR2: DFQATT, SNEGSKA (reference sequence). CDR3 DNA: TGCAGTGCACGACTAGCGGGGAACTACGAGCAGTACTTC. This codes for CSARLAGNYEQYF.

This rearrangement joins TRBV4-1 to TRBJ1-5; 9 bases fit TRBD1. Germline V gives CDR1 MGHRA, CDR2 YSYEKL. The CDR3 covers 17 residues. Germline trimming cut 4 bases from V and 0 bases from J; bases unmatched to any gene: 7. CDR3 bases: TGCGCCAGCAGCCTCACCGGGACAGGGCTTAGCAATCAGCCCCAGCATTTT. It codes for CASSLTGTGLSNQPQHF.

This clonotype has more than one count but fewer than ten. V and J are TRBV7-9 and TRBJ1-1; D remains unclear. The CDR3 sequence is 11 residues long. The ends were cut back, 0 bases at V and 6 bases at J, with 2 bases in the middle. The V gene's germline CDR1 is SEHNR and CDR2 FQNEAQ (reference sequence). Here the CDR3 DNA reads TGTGCCAGCAGCTTAGCGTCTGAAGCTTTCTTT. This sequence encodes CASSLASEAFF.

The chain is built from TRBV7-9 and TRBJ2-5, with D unresolved. V was shortened by 5 bases and J by 5 bases, with 12 bases between the two germline ends. The CDR3 loop spans 13 amino acids. The germline V gene has CDR1 SEHNR and CDR2 FQNEAQ (reference sequence). The CDR3 spells CASSPLTGETQYF. The CDR3, as DNA: TGTGCCAGCAGCCCGTTAACTGGGGAGACCCAGTACTTC.

The genes are TRBV7-6 and TRBJ2-5, with 8 bases fitting TRBD1. CDR3 size: 14 residues. Germline V CDR1 and CDR2: SGHVS, FNYEAQ. Trimming at V came to 5 bases and at J to 5 bases, leaving 7 bases not matched to a gene. The CDR3 loop reads CASSPPGGSETQYF. CDR3 sequence (DNA): TGTGCCAGCAGCCCTCCAGGGGGCTCGGAGACCCAGTACTTC.

This clonotype came up a few times. The chain joins TRBV18 to TRBJ1-4; possible D gene TRBD1, 5 bases. V was trimmed by 3 bases and J by 0 bases, leaving 14 bases between them. The CDR3 contains 17 residues. Per the germline V gene, CDR1 is KGHSH and CDR2 is LQKENI. The CDR3 nucleotides read TGTGCCAGCTCACCCATAGACAGCCCAGCAACTAATGAAAAACTGTTTTTT. It yields the protein CASSPIDSPATNEKLFF. The whole variable domain, remainder taken from reference TRBV18 and TRBJ1-4, is NAGVMQNPRHLVRRRGQEARLRCSPMKGHSHVYWYRQLPEEGLKFMVYLQKENIIDESGMPKERFSAEFPKEGPSILRIQQVVRGDSAAYFCASSPIDSPATNEKLFFGSGTQLSVL.

The chain uses TRBV7-9 and TRBJ2-3, with D possibly matching TRBD2 (5 bases). This CDR3 has 15 amino acids. Germline CDR1 reads SEHNR; CDR2 reads FQNEAQ (reference sequence). V shed 1 base and J shed 8 bases, with 16 bases lying between them. CDR3 nucleotide sequence: TGTGCCAGCAGCTTAGAATCGGGGATCATGGGTACGCAGTATTTT. This translates into CASSLESGIMGTQYF.

V gene TRBV11-2 combines with J gene TRBJ1-2; D gene ambiguous. The CDR3 runs 15 residues. V was trimmed by 5 bases and J by 7 bases, leaving 20 bases between them. Germline assignment: CDR1 SGHAT and CDR2 FQNNGV. CDR3 coding DNA: TGTGCCAGCAGCCCCCCTCTTGGGCGGGATGGTGGCTACACCTTC. This codes for CASSPPLGRDGGYTF.

This clonotype was picked up a small number of times. The rearrangement joins TRBV20-1 to TRBJ2-1; 9 bases map to TRBD2. The V and J ends lost 2 bases and 2 bases, in that order; junction bases with no gene match: 1. The V gene's germline CDR1 is DFQATT and CDR2 SNEGSKA (reference sequence). The CDR3 consists of 14 residues. CDR3 sequence (DNA): TGCAGTGCTAGAAGCGGGAGGACCTACAATGAGCAGTTCTTC. This sequence encodes CSARSGRTYNEQFF.